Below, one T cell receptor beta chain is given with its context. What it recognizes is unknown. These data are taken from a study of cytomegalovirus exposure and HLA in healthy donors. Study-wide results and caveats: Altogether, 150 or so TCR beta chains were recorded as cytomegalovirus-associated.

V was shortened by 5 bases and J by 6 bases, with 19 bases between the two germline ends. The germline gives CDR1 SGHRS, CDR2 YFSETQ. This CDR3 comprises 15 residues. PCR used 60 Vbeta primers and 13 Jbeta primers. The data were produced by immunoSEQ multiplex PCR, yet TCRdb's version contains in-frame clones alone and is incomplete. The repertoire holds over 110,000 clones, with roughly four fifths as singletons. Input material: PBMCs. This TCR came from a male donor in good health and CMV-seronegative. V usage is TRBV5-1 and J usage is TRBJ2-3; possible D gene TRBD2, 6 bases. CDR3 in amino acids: CASSIWRDLGDTQYF. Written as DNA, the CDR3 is TGCGCCAGCAGTATCTGGCGGGACCTAGGGGATACGCAGTATTTT. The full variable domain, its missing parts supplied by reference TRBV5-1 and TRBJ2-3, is KAGVTQTPRYLIKTRGQQVTLSCSPISGHRSVSWYQQTPGQGLQFLFEYFSETQRNKGNFPGRFSGRQFSNSRSEMNVSTLELGDSALYLCASSIWRDLGDTQYFGPGTRLTVL.